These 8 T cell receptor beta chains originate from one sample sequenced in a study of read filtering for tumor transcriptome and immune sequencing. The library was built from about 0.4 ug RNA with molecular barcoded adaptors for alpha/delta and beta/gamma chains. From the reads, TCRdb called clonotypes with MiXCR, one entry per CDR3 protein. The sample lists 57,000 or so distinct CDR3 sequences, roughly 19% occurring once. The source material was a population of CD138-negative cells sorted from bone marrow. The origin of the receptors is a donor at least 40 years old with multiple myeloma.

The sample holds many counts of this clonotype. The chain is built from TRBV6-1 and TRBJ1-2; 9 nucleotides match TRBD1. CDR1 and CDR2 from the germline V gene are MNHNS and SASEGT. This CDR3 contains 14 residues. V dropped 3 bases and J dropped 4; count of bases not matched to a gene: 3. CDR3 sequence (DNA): TGTGCCAGCAGTGATGGGACAGGGTTCTATGGCTACACCTTC. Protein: CASSDGTGFYGYTF.

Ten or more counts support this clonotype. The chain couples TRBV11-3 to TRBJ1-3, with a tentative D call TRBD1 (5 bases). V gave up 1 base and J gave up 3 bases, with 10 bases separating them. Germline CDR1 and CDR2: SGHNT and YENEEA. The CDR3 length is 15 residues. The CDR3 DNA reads TGTGCCAGCAGCTTAGGCGCGGGGGTTGGAAACACCATATATTTT. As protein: CASSLGAGVGNTIYF. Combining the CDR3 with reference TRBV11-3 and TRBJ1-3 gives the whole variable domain EAGVVQSPRYKIIEKKQPVAFWCNPISGHNTLYWYLQNLGQGPELLIRYENEEAVDDSQLPKDRFSAERLKGVDSTLKIQPAELGDSAVYLCASSLGAGVGNTIYFGEGSWLTVV.

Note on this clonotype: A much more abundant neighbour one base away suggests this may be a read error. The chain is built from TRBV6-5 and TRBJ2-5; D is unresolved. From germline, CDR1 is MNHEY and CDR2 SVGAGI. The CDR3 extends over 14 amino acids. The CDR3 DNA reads TGTGCCAGCAGTCGGGCGGATGGGGAAGAGGCCCAGTACTTC. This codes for CASSRADGEEAQYF.

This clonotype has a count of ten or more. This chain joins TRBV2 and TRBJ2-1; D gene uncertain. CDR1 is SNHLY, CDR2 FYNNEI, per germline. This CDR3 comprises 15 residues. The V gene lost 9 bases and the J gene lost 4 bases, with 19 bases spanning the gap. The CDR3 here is CARALELRPYNEQFF. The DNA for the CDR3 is TGTGCCAGAGCGTTAGAGCTCCGACCTTACAATGAGCAGTTCTTC.

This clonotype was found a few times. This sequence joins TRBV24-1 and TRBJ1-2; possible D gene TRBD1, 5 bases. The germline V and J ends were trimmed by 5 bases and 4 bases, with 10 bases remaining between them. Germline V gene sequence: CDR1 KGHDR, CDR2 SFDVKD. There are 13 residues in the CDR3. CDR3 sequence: CATSGGVGYGYTF. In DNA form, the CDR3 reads TGTGCCACCAGTGGGGGCGTCGGCTATGGCTACACCTTC.

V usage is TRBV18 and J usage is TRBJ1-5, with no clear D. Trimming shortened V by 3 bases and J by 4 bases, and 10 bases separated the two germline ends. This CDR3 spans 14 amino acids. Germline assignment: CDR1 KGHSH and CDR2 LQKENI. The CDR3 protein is CASSPGLYNQPQHF. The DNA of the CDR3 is TGTGCCAGCTCACCGGGCCTCTATAATCAGCCCCAGCATTTT.

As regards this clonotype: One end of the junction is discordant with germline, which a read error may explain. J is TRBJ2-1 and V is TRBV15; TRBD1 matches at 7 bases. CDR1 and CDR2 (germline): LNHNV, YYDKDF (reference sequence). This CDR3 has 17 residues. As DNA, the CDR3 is TGTGCTACCAGCAGATCTATCAGGGGGACGGGCCTCGATGAGCAGTTCTTC. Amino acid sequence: CATSRSIRGTGLDEQFF.

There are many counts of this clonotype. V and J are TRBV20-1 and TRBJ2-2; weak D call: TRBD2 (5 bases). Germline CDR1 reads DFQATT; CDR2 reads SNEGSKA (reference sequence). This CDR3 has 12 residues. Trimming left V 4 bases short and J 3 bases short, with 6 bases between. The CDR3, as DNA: TGCAGTGCTATGGACTACACCGGGGAGCTGTTTTTT. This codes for CSAMDYTGELFF.